This TCR beta chain was sequenced during a study of cytomegalovirus exposure and HLA in healthy donors (dated by TCRdb to 2017 to 2019). Looking at the study overall: In an earlier analysis of roughly 590 of the donors, about 270 Gb of sequence data and about 110 million unique TCR beta sequences from about 179 million T cells were reported. In a later analysis, previously published TCR beta repertoires from some 640 donors were re-analyzed and high-resolution HLA genotyping was added so that TCR occurrence patterns could be studied. All discovery cohort repertoires had been generated using a single sequencing platform. Across 300 to 400 genotyped donors of the cohort, an average of roughly 250,000 unique TCR beta nucleotide sequences per donor were sequenced, and roughly a sixth of those sequences were non-productive. The study was designed to test whether signatures of past pathogen exposure could be identified by cataloging public T cell receptors. Typing coverage differed by locus: A, B, C, DRB1 and DQB1 were typed in roughly 629-640 donors, DQA1 in 522, DPA1 in around 610, and DPB1 in roughly 470. The study profiled the T cell repertoires of 500 to 800 subjects by immunosequencing and related them to cytomegalovirus serostatus. Donor age, sex, ethnicity and CMV serostatus were collected together with the repertoire data. A later genetic analysis took genome-wide SNP genotypes for about 55% of the roughly 670 donors and used that subset as a discovery cohort. Five DR-DQ haplotypes were treated as single units for association and clustering because of strong linkage in the cohort. HLA typing included class I and class II loci at four-digit resolution. Of the approximately 400 genotyped donors, approximately 80% were placed in the genetic ancestry cluster associated with self-reported Caucasian donors. Roughly 290 gigabases of sequencing data and around 85 million unique TCR sequences made up an early release that covered roughly 670 HLA-typed donors. In the later analysis, no new phenotypic data were used to find candidate immune exposures; instead, reliance was placed on TCR beta sequences and their occurrence across donors. Besides the first cohort of 666 subjects, a separate validation cohort made up of 120 or so different subjects was used. The study combined high-throughput TCR immunosequencing, statistical association of individual TCRs with disease status, and machine learning to predict cytomegalovirus infection status. An earlier analysis of 587 of the donors applied high-throughput TCR beta sequencing to assess whether each TCR beta V gene segment acted as functional or pseudogenic. Broad study findings and their caveats: Most TCR sequences were observed very rarely across donors, whereas some public TCRs were present in many individuals. Immune exposure information for the cohort was limited to CMV serostatus. Specific HLA alleles were associated with over 15,000 TCR beta sequences at a false discovery rate of 0.05 in a later analysis. In both the original and validation cohorts, the classifier was reported to diagnose cytomegalovirus status with high specificity and sensitivity. Correlated functional status among segregating V segments might reflect linkage disequilibrium, but an unknown experimental factor could not be ruled out. An earlier analysis of 587 of the donors showed that most TCR beta V segments appeared in productive rearrangements either about 87% or about 30% of the time, which broadly matched IMGT annotations. The sequencing pipeline was judged likely to have produced a cluster of highly shared sequence variants as a technical artifact. The authors suggested that the approach could potentially be extended to other disease states and immunological phenotypes. The cohort was sequenced for TCR beta chains only, and without alpha or paired-chain data the features that could be detected were limited. HLA typing was unavailable for some donors at each locus, so association tests used only the typed subset. Some IMGT-functional V segments, including TRBV6-2 and TRBV6-3, could not be distinguished by the 87-base-pair reads and were therefore excluded. According to a later analysis, parvovirus B19, influenza, CMV and Epstein-Barr virus appeared linked to several top co-occurrence clusters. A few of the identified cytomegalovirus-associated TCR beta chains were confirmed in vitro to be specific for cytomegalovirus antigens. Approximately 16 rarely observed V segments, including chromosome 9 orphons, were excluded from the earlier analysis of 550 to 700 of the donors because counts were too low. A total of fewer than 200 TCR beta chains were listed by the study as associated with cytomegalovirus. A further reported finding was that TCR beta sequences accurately predicted the HLA-A and HLA-B alleles for most subjects in the first cohort. Compared with equally common non-associated chains, HLA-associated TCR beta chains in a later analysis were more clonally expanded and had lower generation probabilities. Most CMV-associated TCR beta chains appeared to be HLA-restricted in a later analysis, and the HLA associations seemed to be driven largely by CMV exposure. Assigning TCR associations to individual alleles was difficult when HLA alleles, especially DR and DQ, strongly co-occurred. A later genetic analysis reported fewer N-insertions in productive TCRs among donors in an Asian-associated ancestry cluster than the roughly 700-donor mean. A later genetic analysis associated a missense DCLRE1C variant with V-gene and J-gene trimming of TCR beta chains, and an independent cohort replicated the association. Sequencing depth was assumed to be roughly uniform across donors in the presence/absence analyses, though that assumption may not hold. In a later analysis, TCR association rates were found to vary across HLA loci, with the most associated TCRs seen for DRB1 alleles and the fewest for HLA-C alleles.

Receptor libraries were prepared by the immunoSEQ multiplex PCR assay. For the multiplex PCR, a mixture combining 60 forward primers for TCR Vbeta segments and 13 reverse primers for TCR Jbeta segments was used. The CDR3 region of rearranged TCR beta genes was amplified from genomic DNA with a multiplex PCR assay. On the Illumina HiSeq System, the amplified TCR beta libraries were sequenced as 87-base-pair reads. Regarding the original processing steps: A later analysis tallied 70 million to 100 million unique TCR beta chains across the 700 or so repertoires, and about 10 million of those chains were shared by two or more donors. To remove PCR and sequencing errors, raw reads were error-corrected and collapsed into unique sequences using a nearest-neighbor algorithm that merged closely related sequences. To assign V, D and J gene segments, CDR3 sequences were aligned to IMGT reference sequences. For a sequence to be retained, at least a six-nucleotide match to both a V gene segment and a J gene segment was required. Rearrangements were called productive when the CDR3 lacked stop codons and stayed in frame with V and J; all others were non-productive. Following IMGT convention, CDR3 was defined as the stretch from the second conserved V-encoded cysteine up to the conserved J-encoded phenylalanine. Sequences without an unambiguous match to a single V gene segment were excluded from the earlier analysis of almost 600 of the donors. An earlier analysis of 587 of the donors classified V segments as functional when productive rearrangements were above 56.7% and as segregating when the standard deviation between donors was above 5%. To diagnose cytomegalovirus status from the catalog of TCR beta chain sequences, a statistical classification framework was built. In a later analysis, V and J genes were assigned by comparing TCR nucleotide sequences against IMGT/GENE-DB human TR gene sequences. Using the TCRdist pipeline, a later analysis assigned CDR3 sequences along with most-parsimonious VDJ recombination scenarios. In a later analysis, every TCR beta chain was defined by the combination of its CDR3 amino acid sequence and its V-gene family, and reads without a unique V-gene family were dropped. As a way to deal with suspected cross-contamination and a sequencing artifact, a later analysis dropped 592 nucleotide sequences that were highly shared and had low generation probability. In a later analysis, a clonal expansion index was calculated for each public chain from normalized within-repertoire ranks of inferred template counts. In a later analysis, generation probabilities were computed using a VDJ recombination model fitted to out-of-frame rearrangements, and the results were checked against IGoR. In a later analysis, hypergeometric tests were used to score TCR-TCR, TCR-HLA and TCR-CMV co-occurrence, with a repertoire-size bias correction applied to TCR pairs. A later analysis estimated false discovery rates by permuting HLA or CMV assignments 20 times. In a later analysis, co-occurring TCRs were grouped using DBSCAN, and TCRdist sequence similarity was added for clustering within HLA-allele-positive subsets. Co-occurrence clustering excluded repertoires with fewer than 30,000 or more than 120,000 public chains, plus five with anomalous nucleotide sharing. Here the immuneACCESS table is served through TCRdb, limited to in-frame sequences with V and J called. Missing clones are a known gap in these copies; in checked studies unresolved V genes cover under half, and the rest lacks a known reason. The V and J calls and clone size were taken over from that table, and D and trimming were inferred from the DNA. The sample's table covers roughly 60,000 clones. The ten largest clones represent 3.5% to 4% of the sample.

Regarding this clone: Its antigen specificity is not known.

The cohort consisted of hundreds of healthy bone marrow donors. At the time of sampling, every cohort member was nominally healthy, though immune exposures that went unrecorded were likely present. The donor tested CMV seronegative, placing the donor among the 352 seronegative members of the cohort. Each donor provided a peripheral blood sample, and peripheral blood mononuclear cells were used for TCR beta sequencing. Genomic DNA was extracted from the blood cell samples with the Qiagen DNeasy Blood Extraction Kit. The CDR3 measures 15 amino acids from cysteine to phenylalanine. The entry retains the CDR3 DNA only, 45 bases that are in frame from base 1. Relative to germline, V is 6 bases shorter and J is 4 bases shorter, with 18 bases between their ends. Looking up the germline V gene yields CDR1 MNHEY and CDR2 SVGAGI.

Sequencing used PBMCs. This clonotype was obtained from a woman aged 18-30 years in good health and CMV-seronegative. This receptor chain uses TRBV6-5 and TRBJ1-1; no D gene is confidently identified. The CDR3 region has the sequence CASRENLVLLTEAFF. DNA sequence: TGTGCCAGCAGAGAGAACCTTGTCTTGCTCACTGAAGCTTTCTTT.